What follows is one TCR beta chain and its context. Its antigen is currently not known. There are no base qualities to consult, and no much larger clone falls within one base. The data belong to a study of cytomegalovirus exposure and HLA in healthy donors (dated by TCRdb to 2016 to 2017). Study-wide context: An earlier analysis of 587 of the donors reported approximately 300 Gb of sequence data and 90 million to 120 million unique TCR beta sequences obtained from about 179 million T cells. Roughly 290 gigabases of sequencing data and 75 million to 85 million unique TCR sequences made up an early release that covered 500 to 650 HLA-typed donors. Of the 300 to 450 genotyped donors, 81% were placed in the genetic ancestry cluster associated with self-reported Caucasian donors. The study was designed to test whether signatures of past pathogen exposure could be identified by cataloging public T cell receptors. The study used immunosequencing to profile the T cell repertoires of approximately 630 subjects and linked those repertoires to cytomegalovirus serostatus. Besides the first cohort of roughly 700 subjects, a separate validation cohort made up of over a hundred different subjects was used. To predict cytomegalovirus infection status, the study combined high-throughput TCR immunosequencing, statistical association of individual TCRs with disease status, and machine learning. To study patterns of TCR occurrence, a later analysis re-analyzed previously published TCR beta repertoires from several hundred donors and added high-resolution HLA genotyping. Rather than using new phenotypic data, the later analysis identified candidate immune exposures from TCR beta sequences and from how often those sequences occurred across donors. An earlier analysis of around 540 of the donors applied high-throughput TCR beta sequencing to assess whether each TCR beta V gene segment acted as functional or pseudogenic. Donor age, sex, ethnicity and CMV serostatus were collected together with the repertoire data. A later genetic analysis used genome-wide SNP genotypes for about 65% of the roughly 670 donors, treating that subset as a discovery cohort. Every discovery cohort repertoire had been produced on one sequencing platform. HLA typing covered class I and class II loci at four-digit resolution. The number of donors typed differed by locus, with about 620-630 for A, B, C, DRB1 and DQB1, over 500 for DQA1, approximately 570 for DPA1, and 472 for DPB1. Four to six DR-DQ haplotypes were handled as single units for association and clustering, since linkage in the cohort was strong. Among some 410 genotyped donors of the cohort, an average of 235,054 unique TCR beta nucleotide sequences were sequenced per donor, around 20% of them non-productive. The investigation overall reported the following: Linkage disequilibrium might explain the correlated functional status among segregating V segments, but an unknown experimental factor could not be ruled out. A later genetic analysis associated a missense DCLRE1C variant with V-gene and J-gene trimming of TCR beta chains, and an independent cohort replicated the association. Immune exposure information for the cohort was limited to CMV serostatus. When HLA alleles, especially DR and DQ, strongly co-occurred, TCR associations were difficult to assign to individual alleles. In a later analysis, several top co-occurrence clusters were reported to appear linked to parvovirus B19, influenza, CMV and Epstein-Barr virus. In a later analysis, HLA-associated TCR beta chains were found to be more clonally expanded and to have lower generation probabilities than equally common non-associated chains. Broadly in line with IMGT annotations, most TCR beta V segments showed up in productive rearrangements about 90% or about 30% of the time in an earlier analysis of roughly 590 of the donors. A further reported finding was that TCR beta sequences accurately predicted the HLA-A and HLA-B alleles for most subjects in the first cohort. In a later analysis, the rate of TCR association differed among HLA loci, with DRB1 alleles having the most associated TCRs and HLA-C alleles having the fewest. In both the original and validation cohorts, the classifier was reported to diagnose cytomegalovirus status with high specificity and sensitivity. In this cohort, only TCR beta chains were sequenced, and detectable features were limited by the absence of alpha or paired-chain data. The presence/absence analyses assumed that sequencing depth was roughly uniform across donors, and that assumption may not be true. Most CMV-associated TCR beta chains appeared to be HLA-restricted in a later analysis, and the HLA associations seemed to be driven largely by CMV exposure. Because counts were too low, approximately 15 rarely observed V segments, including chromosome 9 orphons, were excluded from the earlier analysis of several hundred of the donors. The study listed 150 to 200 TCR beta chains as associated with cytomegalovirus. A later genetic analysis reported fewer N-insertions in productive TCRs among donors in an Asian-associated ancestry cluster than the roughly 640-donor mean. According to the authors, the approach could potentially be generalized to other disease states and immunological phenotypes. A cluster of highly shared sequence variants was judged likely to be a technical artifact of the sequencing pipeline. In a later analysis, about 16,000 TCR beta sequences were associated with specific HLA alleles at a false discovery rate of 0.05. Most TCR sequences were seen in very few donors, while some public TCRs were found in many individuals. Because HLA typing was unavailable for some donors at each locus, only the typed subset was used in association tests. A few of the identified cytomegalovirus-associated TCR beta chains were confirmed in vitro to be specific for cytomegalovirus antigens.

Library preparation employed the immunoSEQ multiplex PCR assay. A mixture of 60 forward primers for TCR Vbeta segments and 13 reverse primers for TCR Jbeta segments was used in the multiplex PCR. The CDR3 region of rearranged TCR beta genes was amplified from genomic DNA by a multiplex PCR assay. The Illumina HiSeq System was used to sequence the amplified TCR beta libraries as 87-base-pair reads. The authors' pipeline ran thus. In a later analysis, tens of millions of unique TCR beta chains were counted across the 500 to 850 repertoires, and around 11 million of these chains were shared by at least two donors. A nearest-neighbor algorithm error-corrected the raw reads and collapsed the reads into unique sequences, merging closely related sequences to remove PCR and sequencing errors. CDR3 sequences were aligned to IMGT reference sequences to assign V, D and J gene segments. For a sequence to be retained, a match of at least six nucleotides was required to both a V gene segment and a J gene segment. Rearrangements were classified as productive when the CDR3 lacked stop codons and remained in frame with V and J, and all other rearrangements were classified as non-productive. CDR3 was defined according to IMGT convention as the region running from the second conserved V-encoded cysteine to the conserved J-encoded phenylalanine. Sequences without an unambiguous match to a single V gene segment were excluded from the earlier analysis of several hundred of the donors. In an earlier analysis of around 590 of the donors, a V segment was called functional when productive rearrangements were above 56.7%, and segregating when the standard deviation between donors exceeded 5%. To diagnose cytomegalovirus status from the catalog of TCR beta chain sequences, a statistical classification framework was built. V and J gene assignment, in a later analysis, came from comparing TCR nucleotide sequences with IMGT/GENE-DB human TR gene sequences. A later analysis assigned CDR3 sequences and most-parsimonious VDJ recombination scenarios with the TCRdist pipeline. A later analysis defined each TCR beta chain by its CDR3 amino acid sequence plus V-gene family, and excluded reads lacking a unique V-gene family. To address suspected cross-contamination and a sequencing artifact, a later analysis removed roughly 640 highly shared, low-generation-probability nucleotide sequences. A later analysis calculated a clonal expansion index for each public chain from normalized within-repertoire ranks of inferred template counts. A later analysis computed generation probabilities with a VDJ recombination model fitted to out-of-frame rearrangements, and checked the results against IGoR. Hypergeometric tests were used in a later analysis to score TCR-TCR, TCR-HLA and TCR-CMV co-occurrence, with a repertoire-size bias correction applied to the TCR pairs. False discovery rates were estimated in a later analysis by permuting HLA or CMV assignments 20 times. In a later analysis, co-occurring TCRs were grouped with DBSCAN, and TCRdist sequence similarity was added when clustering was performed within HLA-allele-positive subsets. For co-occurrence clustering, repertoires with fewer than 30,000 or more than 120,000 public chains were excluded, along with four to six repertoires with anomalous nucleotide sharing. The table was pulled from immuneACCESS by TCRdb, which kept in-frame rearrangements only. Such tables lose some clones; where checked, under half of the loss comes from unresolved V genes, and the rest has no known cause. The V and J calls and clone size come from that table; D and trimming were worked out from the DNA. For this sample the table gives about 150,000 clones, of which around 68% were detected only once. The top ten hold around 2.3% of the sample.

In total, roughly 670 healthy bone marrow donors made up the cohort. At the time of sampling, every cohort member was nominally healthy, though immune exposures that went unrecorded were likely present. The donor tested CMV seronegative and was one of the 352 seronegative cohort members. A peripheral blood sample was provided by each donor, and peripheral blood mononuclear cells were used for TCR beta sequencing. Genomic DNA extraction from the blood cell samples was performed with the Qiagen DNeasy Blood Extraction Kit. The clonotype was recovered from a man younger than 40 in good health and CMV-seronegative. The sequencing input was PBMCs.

Here the CDR3 is given as CASSPPLSGGYEQYF. The DNA is as follows: TGTGCCAGCAGTCCCCCGCTTAGCGGGGGCTACGAGCAGTACTTC. The chain was built from TRBV28 and TRBJ2-5, with 9 bases matching TRBD2. The J call is doubtful: the DNA matches TRBJ2-7 better. CDR1 and CDR2, per the germline V gene, are MDHEN and SYDVKM. The CDR3 goes from the cysteine to the phenylalanine over 15 residues. Only CDR3 DNA is held: 45 bases, read in frame from base 1.